These 21 T cell receptor beta chains came from one sample sequenced in a study of T cell changes during pregnancy in multiple sclerosis. Libraries were prepared by immunoSEQ multiplex PCR; TCRdb keeps only in-frame clonotypes and omits some of them. The profile shows about 39,000 clones, 90% of them singletons. Material: CD4+ T cells from peripheral blood mononuclear cells, obtained in the first trimester of pregnancy. The receptors come from a female donor in good health, enrolled as a control in a pregnancy study.

The chain recombines TRBV20-1 with TRBJ1-1, with 7 bases lining up with TRBD1. V lost 1 base, J lost 10 bases, and 0 bases stayed unmatched. In germline, CDR1 is DFQATT, CDR2 SNEGSKA (reference sequence). This CDR3 contains 10 residues. The CDR3 DNA sequence: TGCAGTGCTAGAGGGACAGGAGCTTTCTTT. This codes for CSARGTGAFF.

This clone was picked up one time. The rearrangement uses TRBV5-4 and TRBJ1-2; 9 bases fit TRBD1. Trimming took 1 base from V and 2 from J; bases not matched to a gene: 6. Per germline, CDR1 SGHNT and CDR2 YYREEE (reference sequence). The CDR3 length is 16 residues. For the CDR3, the DNA is TGTGCCAGCAGCTTGAATTCCGGGACAGGGAACTATGGCTACACCTTC. Residues: CASSLNSGTGNYGYTF.

V gene TRBV7-3 combines with J gene TRBJ2-2; TRBD1 matches at 7 bases. The CDR3 extends over 13 amino acids. CDR1 is SGHTA and CDR2 is FQGTGA in the germline V gene. V lost 4 bases, J lost 7 bases, and 3 bases stayed unmatched. CDR3 sequence: CASSYRGDGELFF. CDR3 sequence (DNA): TGTGCCAGCAGCTACAGGGGCGACGGGGAGCTGTTTTTT.

This chain joins TRBV5-4 and TRBJ1-1, with 7 nucleotides matching TRBD1. The CDR3 is 14 residues long. V lost 3 bases and J lost 3; bases outside the gene matches: 5. Germline lookup yields CDR1 SGHNT and CDR2 YYREEE (reference sequence). As DNA, the CDR3 is TGTGCCAGCAGCTCAGACAGGGCATACACTGAAGCTTTCTTT. It yields the protein CASSSDRAYTEAFF.

This clone has only a few counts. The chain has TRBV6-5 and TRBJ1-6; D perhaps matches TRBD1 (5 bases). The CDR3 covers 13 residues. V dropped 5 bases and J dropped 8 bases, with 10 bases sitting between them. From germline, CDR1 is MNHEY and CDR2 SVGAGI. CDR3 nucleotide sequence: TGTGCCAGCAGTCCTGGGGCTTATTCACCCCTCCACTTT. Encoded protein: CASSPGAYSPLHF.

The V gene is TRBV4-1, the J gene TRBJ1-2; possibly TRBD1 for D (6 bases). Per germline, CDR1 MGHRA and CDR2 YSYEKL. This CDR3 has 13 residues. V gave up 1 base and J gave up 6 bases, with 9 bases separating them. CDR3 coding DNA: TGCGCCAGCAGCCAAGCACAGGGAGATGGCTACACCTTC. It yields the protein CASSQAQGDGYTF.

This clone occurred once. The chain carries TRBV11-3 and TRBJ2-7; TRBD1 agrees at 10 bases. V gave up 5 bases and J gave up 4 bases; unmatched junction bases: 5. The CDR3 totals 14 residues. The germline V gene encodes CDR1 SGHNT and CDR2 YENEEA. The CDR3 DNA reads TGTGCCAGCAGCCCTCGGACAGGGGGGTACGAGCAGTACTTC. It codes for CASSPRTGGYEQYF.

The J gene is TRBJ1-1, the V gene TRBV2; D is uncertain. V was clipped by 3 bases and J by 1 base, with 6 bases between them. Germline V lookup: CDR1 SNHLY, CDR2 FYNNEI. The CDR3 has 13 amino acids. The CDR3 sequence: CASSDEGNTEAFF. CDR3 in DNA: TGTGCCAGCAGTGATGAGGGGAACACTGAAGCTTTCTTT.

V and J are TRBV6-5 and TRBJ2-3; no clear D. The CDR3 has 13 residues. Trimming removed 4 bases at V and 5 bases at J, with 10 bases between. Per germline, CDR1 MNHEY and CDR2 SVGAGI. This chain's CDR3 is CASSSIRGDTQYF. CDR3 DNA sequence: TGTGCCAGCAGTTCCATCAGAGGAGATACGCAGTATTTT.

The chain links TRBV5-1 to TRBJ2-2, with TRBD1 matching over 9 bases. The junction had 12 bases not matched to a gene; V was cut back by 1 base and J by 5 bases. The CDR3 extends over 18 amino acids. Germline CDR1 and CDR2: SGHRS and YFSETQ. As DNA, the CDR3 is TGCGCCAGCAGCTTGAAACCCGGACAGGGGACGGCGACCGGGGAGCTGTTTTTT. Translated, it gives CASSLKPGQGTATGELFF.

V is TRBV9 and J is TRBJ1-1; D possibly corresponds to TRBD1 (6 bases). Trimming took 4 bases from V and 1 from J, leaving 11 bases between them. This CDR3 is built from 14 residues. Germline CDR1 is SGDLS and CDR2 is YYNGEE. CDR3 nucleotide sequence: TGTGCCAGCAGCTCCGGACAGTCGAACACTGAAGCTTTCTTT. It specifies CASSSGQSNTEAFF.

The chain carries TRBV19 and TRBJ1-1, with a weak D call TRBD1 (6 bases). Per the germline V gene, CDR1 is LNHDA and CDR2 is SQIVND (reference sequence). The CDR3 is made up of 15 amino acids. Trimming removed 4 bases from V and 0 bases from J, with 12 bases in between. CDR3 sequence (DNA): TGTGCCAGTAGTAAGGCAGGGGTCATGAACACTGAAGCTTTCTTT. Translating it yields CASSKAGVMNTEAFF.

Notes on this clone: One junction end disagrees with the germline gene, perhaps due to a read error. This sequence joins TRBV27 and TRBJ2-5; D gene ambiguous. The CDR3 extends over 15 amino acids. In germline, CDR1 is MNHEY, CDR2 SMNVEV (reference sequence). The CDR3 sequence is CASRLFGQVSETQYF. DNA for the CDR3: TGTGCCAGCAGATTATTTGGTCAGGTCTCAGAGACCCAGTACTTC.

This clone has only one observation. The chain links TRBV4-2 to TRBJ2-1, with 7 bases fitting TRBD1. Germline CDR1 LGHNA, CDR2 YNFKEQ. V dropped 5 bases and J dropped 0; count of bases not matched to a gene: 10. The length of the CDR3 is 17 residues. The CDR3 DNA is TGTGCCAGCAGCACAGTCCTAACAGGGGTCTCCTACAATGAGCAGTTCTTC. The encoded protein is CASSTVLTGVSYNEQFF.

The J gene is TRBJ2-7, the V gene TRBV5-1, with 8 positions matching TRBD2. The V and J ends lost 5 bases and 0 bases, in that order; junction bases with no gene match: 7. The CDR3 has 15 residues. Germline V gene data show CDR1 as SGHRS and CDR2 as YFSETQ. CDR3 DNA: TGCGCCAGCAGACCCTCAGCGGGGGCCTCCTACGAGCAGTACTTC. Protein sequence: CASRPSAGASYEQYF. The full variable domain, completed using reference TRBV5-1 and TRBJ2-7, is KAGVTQTPRYLIKTRGQQVTLSCSPISGHRSVSWYQQTPGQGLQFLFEYFSETQRNKGNFPGRFSGRQFSNSRSEMNVSTLELGDSALYLCASRPSAGASYEQYFGPGTRLTVT.

This clone has a single count. V gene TRBV7-2 combines with J gene TRBJ1-1; perhaps TRBD1 as D (5 bases). CDR1 and CDR2 from the germline V gene are SGHTA and FQGNSA. CDR3 length: 13 residues. Trimming stripped 2 bases from V and 1 base from J, with 5 bases between. CDR3 sequence (DNA): TGTGCCAGCAGCTTAACAGGGAACACTGAAGCTTTCTTT. Protein product: CASSLTGNTEAFF.

This chain joins TRBV9 and TRBJ2-1; D unclear. The V gene lost 0 bases and the J gene lost 8 bases, with 15 bases spanning the gap. Germline V gives CDR1 SGDLS, CDR2 YYNGEE. This CDR3 is built from 15 residues. For the CDR3, the DNA is TGTGCCAGCAGCGTAGCCCCGAGAGGTTTCGATGAGCAGTTCTTC. As protein: CASSVAPRGFDEQFF.

This sequence joins TRBV6-5 and TRBJ2-1; possibly TRBD2 for D (5 bases). Trimming took 5 bases from V and 6 from J, leaving 14 bases between them. Germline CDR1 reads MNHEY; CDR2 reads SVGAGI. This CDR3 has 14 residues. The CDR3 reads CASSRNYGVNEQFF. In nucleotides, the CDR3 is TGTGCCAGCAGTAGAAACTACGGGGTCAATGAGCAGTTCTTC.

This rearrangement joins TRBV19 to TRBJ2-3; the match to TRBD1 covers 8 bases. The germline V gene has CDR1 LNHDA and CDR2 SQIVND (reference sequence). V lost 6 bases to trimming and J lost 6 bases; unmatched junction nucleotides: 11. This CDR3 comprises 15 residues. The CDR3 DNA reads as TGTGCCAGTAGCATGCAGGGACAGGTCATCGATACGCAGTATTTT. Residues: CASSMQGQVIDTQYF.

The chain combines TRBV7-9 with TRBJ2-7; a possible D gene is TRBD1 (7 bases). V was trimmed by 3 bases and J by 5 bases, leaving 14 bases between them. Germline CDR1 is SEHNR and CDR2 is FQNEAQ (reference sequence). The CDR3 totals 14 residues. The CDR3 nucleotides are TGTGCCAGCAGCTTCCAGGGGGGCGGTGACGAGCAGTACTTC. Translated: CASSFQGGGDEQYF.

The chain employs TRBV7-2 and TRBJ2-7, with D possibly matching TRBD1 (5 bases). The CDR3 loop spans 14 amino acids. Germline-derived CDR1 and CDR2 are SGHTA and FQGNSA. V was shortened by 4 bases and J by 2 bases, with 12 bases between the two germline ends. CDR3 DNA sequence: TGTGCCAGCAGCTCCGACAGACCGGCCTACGAGCAGTACTTC. Residues: CASSSDRPAYEQYF. Together with reference TRBV7-2 and TRBJ2-7, the CDR3 gives the full variable domain: GAGVSQSPSNKVTEKGKDVELRCDPISGHTALYWYRQSLGQGLEFLIYFQGNSAPDKSGLPSDRFSAERTGGSVSTLTIQRTQQEDSAVYLCASSSDRPAYEQYFGPGTRLTVT.